The 10 T cell receptor beta chains given below trace back to one sample, sequenced in a study of T cell responses to AZD1222 COVID-19 vaccine. TCRdb's copy holds only in-frame clones and misses some; the assay was immunoSEQ multiplex PCR. The repertoire consists of about 56,000 clones, with 70% to 90% occurring once and the leading ten covering 6.9%. The sequencing used peripheral blood, collected 28 days after the second AZD1222 dose. The receptors originated from an adult who received the AZD1222 COVID-19 vaccine.

CDR3 nucleotides: TGTGCCAGCAGTTTGCGCGGCGAGCAGTACTTC. Encoded protein: CASSLRGEQYF. This chain joins TRBV12-3 or TRBV12-4 and TRBJ2-7; no firm D call. The CDR3 length is 11 residues. Trimming took 3 bases from V and 6 from J, leaving 6 bases between them.

V and J are TRBV3-1 (or the pseudogene TRBV3-2) and TRBJ2-1; a possible D gene is TRBD2 (6 bases). Germline CDR1 and CDR2: LGHDT and YNNKEL (reference sequence). Trimming took 2 bases from V and 8 from J, leaving 10 bases between them. The CDR3 runs to 13 residues. Written as DNA, the CDR3 is TGTGCCAGCAGCCAACGGGAGAGAGATGAGCAGTTCTTC. Translation: CASSQRERDEQFF.

CDR3 protein: CASSFWSGANVLTF. The CDR3 nucleotides are TGCGCCAGCAGCTTCTGGTCTGGGGCCAACGTCCTGACTTTC. The V gene is TRBV5-1, the J gene TRBJ2-6; D not resolved. Germline loops: CDR1 SGHRS, CDR2 YFSETQ. V lost 2 bases, J lost 1 base, and 4 bases lay in between. The CDR3 totals 14 residues.

This clone was picked up one time. The rearrangement joins TRBV2 to TRBJ1-5; the D is unclear. Germline V gene lookup returns CDR1 SNHLY and CDR2 FYNNEI. Trimming shortened V by 7 bases and J by 7 bases, and 17 bases separated the two germline ends. This CDR3 is built from 14 residues. CDR3 sequence: CASNPAGLGQPQHF. The CDR3 DNA reads as TGTGCCAGCAACCCCGCTGGGTTGGGGCAGCCCCAGCATTTT.

J is TRBJ1-1 and V is TRBV6-6, with D unresolved. Per the germline V gene, CDR1 is MNHNY and CDR2 is SVGAGI (reference sequence). Trimming took off 6 bases at V and 3 bases at J, with 14 bases between the two ends. The CDR3 extends over 14 amino acids. The CDR3 sequence: CASRQPEGYTEAFF. The CDR3 DNA reads TGTGCCAGCAGGCAACCCGAAGGATACACTGAAGCTTTCTTT.

V usage is TRBV3-1 (or the pseudogene TRBV3-2) and J usage is TRBJ1-1; 7 bases match TRBD1. The CDR3 runs 14 residues. Germline V CDR1 and CDR2: LGHDT, YNNKEL (reference sequence). The ends lost 4 bases at V and 4 bases at J; junction bases unmatched: 6. The CDR3 nucleotides read TGTGCCAGCAGCCGACAGGGTGGTTCCACTGAAGCTTTCTTT. Translated, it gives CASSRQGGSTEAFF.

The chain couples TRBV6-1 to TRBJ1-1, with D maybe TRBD1 (5 bases). The germline gives CDR1 MNHNS, CDR2 SASEGT. With 2 bases removed from V and 10 bases from J, the gap between germline ends came to 14 bases. The CDR3 runs 13 residues. This chain's CDR3 is CASSELWAQGAFF. The DNA for the CDR3 is TGTGCCAGCAGTGAATTATGGGCGCAGGGAGCTTTCTTT.

This rearrangement joins TRBV6-2 or TRBV6-3 to TRBJ1-6, with TRBD1 matching 9 bases. The germline V gene encodes CDR1 MNHEY and CDR2 SVGEGT. The CDR3 is 15 amino acids. V was pared by 3 bases and J by 6 bases, with 3 bases of the junction left unmatched. Written as DNA, the CDR3 is TGTGCCAGCAGTTATGGACAGGGGATTAATTCACCCCTCCACTTT. Encoded protein: CASSYGQGINSPLHF.

The genes are TRBV28 and TRBJ1-4, with TRBD1 identical over 9 bases. Losses at the gene ends were 4 bases for V and 12 bases for J; bases not matched to a gene: 21. This CDR3 contains 18 residues. The germline V gene has CDR1 MDHEN and CDR2 SYDVKM. The CDR3 nucleotides are TGTGCCAGCAGTTCCTTGCTAATTACAGGGGGCTCCGTCCAGGAACTGTTTTTT. It is translated as CASSSLLITGGSVQELFF. Complete variable domain (other parts from reference TRBV28 and TRBJ1-4): DVKVTQSSRYLVKRTGEKVFLECVQDMDHENMFWYRQDPGLGLRLIYFSYDVKMKEKGDIPEGYSVSREKKERFSLILESASTNQTSMYLCASSSLLITGGSVQELFFGSGTQLSVL.

This clone was recorded once. The chain carries TRBV5-1 and TRBJ2-2, with TRBD1 as a possible D gene (6 bases). The CDR3 extends over 15 amino acids. Germline V gene sequence: CDR1 SGHRS, CDR2 YFSETQ. Trimming left V 6 bases short and J 4 bases short, with 16 bases between. DNA of the CDR3: TGCGCCAGCACGACCGAGAGACAGGCCACCGGGGAGCTGTTTTTT. This gives the protein CASTTERQATGELFF.